Listed below are T cell receptor beta chains from one sample, sequenced in a study of blood T cell repertoires in COVID-19. Method: immunoSEQ multiplex PCR; TCRdb's copy keeps in-frame clones and lacks some. This sample has 250,000 to 400,000 clones, with roughly 84% found just once. Sample: peripheral blood. Receptor source: a middle-aged man with active or convalescent COVID-19. Each CDR3 is given with its conserved first and last residue. The order of the fields is D gene, J gene, clone size, V gene, CDR3 protein, CDR3 DNA. A D gene is named only where the DNA matches it firmly. The listing skips clone size in some rows; elsewhere it reads once, few, many or a size class.

D: -
J: TRBJ2-3
size: -
V: TRBV9
CDR3: CASSSHSGISTDTQYF
DNA: TGTGCCAGCAGCTCGCATAGCGGAATTAGCACAGATACGCAGTATTTT

D: -
J: TRBJ1-1
size: -
V: TRBV6-2/TRBV6-3
CDR3: CASSSPNQVNTEAFF
DNA: TGTGCCAGCAGTTCTCCTAATCAGGTGAACACTGAAGCTTTCTTT

D: TRBD1
J: TRBJ1-3
size: -
V: TRBV28
CDR3: CASSAAGGAGAGNTIYF
DNA: TGTGCCAGCAGTGCAGCAGGGGGCGCGGGGGCTGGAAACACCATATATTTT

D: -
J: TRBJ1-2
size: -
V: TRBV3-1/TRBV3-2
CDR3: CASSQDGASGYTF
DNA: TGTGCCAGCAGCCAAGATGGGGCCAGTGGCTACACCTTC

D: -
J: TRBJ2-2
size: -
V: TRBV2
CDR3: CASSGTPEAHLKSGELFF
DNA: TGTGCCAGCAGCGGAACGCCCGAGGCCCACCTAAAGTCCGGGGAGCTGTTTTTT

D: TRBD2
J: TRBJ2-1
size: -
V: TRBV6-5
CDR3: CASSYSLTSGTNEQFF
DNA: TGTGCCAGCAGTTACTCGTTGACTAGCGGGACGAATGAGCAGTTCTTC

D: -
J: TRBJ2-3
size: -
V: TRBV7-2
CDR3: CASSPRRSTDTQYF
DNA: TGTGCCAGCAGCCCCCGGAGGAGCACAGATACGCAGTATTTT

D: -
J: TRBJ2-7
size: -
V: TRBV2
CDR3: CASSAERERRDEGTYEQYF
DNA: TGTGCCAGCAGTGCCGAACGTGAGAGGAGGGATGAGGGTACCTACGAGCAGTACTTC

D: -
J: TRBJ2-6
size: few
V: TRBV7-8
CDR3: CASRSSGANVLTF
DNA: TGTGCCAGCAGGAGCTCTGGGGCCAACGTCCTGACTTTC

D: TRBD2
J: TRBJ2-2
size: -
V: TRBV19
CDR3: CASSPGLAGGSNTGELFF
DNA: TGTGCCAGTAGTCCGGGACTAGCGGGAGGCTCGAACACCGGGGAGCTGTTTTTT

D: TRBD1
J: TRBJ1-2
size: -
V: TRBV10-3
CDR3: CAISPKEGDSYGYTF
DNA: TGTGCCATCAGTCCTAAAGAGGGGGACAGTTATGGCTACACCTTC

D: -
J: TRBJ2-1
size: few
V: TRBV5-6
CDR3: CASSPQGNNEQFF
DNA: TGTGCCAGCAGCCCCCAGGGAAACAATGAGCAGTTCTTC

D: -
J: TRBJ2-1
size: once
V: TRBV7-9
CDR3: CASSHPQGITYNEQFF
DNA: TGTGCCAGCAGCCACCCCCAGGGCATAACCTACAATGAGCAGTTCTTC

D: -
J: TRBJ1-5
size: -
V: TRBV4-2
CDR3: CASSPKTELLSNQPQHF
DNA: TGTGCCAGCAGCCCCAAGACAGAACTCCTTAGCAATCAGCCCCAGCATTTT

D: TRBD2
J: TRBJ2-3
size: -
V: TRBV28
CDR3: CASSSPGTRSTDTQYF
DNA: TGTGCCAGCAGTTCCCCCGGGACTAGGAGCACAGATACGCAGTATTTT

D: -
J: TRBJ1-4
size: -
V: TRBV4-2
CDR3: CASSPRTDLNEKLFF
DNA: TGTGCCAGCAGCCCTCGGACAGACCTTAATGAAAAACTGTTTTTT

D: -
J: TRBJ1-6
size: -
V: TRBV30
CDR3: CAWSRGIGNSPLHF
DNA: TGTGCCTGGAGCAGGGGAATCGGCAATTCACCCCTCCACTTT

D: -
J: TRBJ2-3
size: -
V: TRBV5-1
CDR3: CASSSGNSALTDTQYF
DNA: TGCGCCAGCAGCTCGGGGAATAGCGCCCTCACAGATACGCAGTATTTT

D: -
J: TRBJ2-7
size: -
V: TRBV28
CDR3: CASTKSGGRYEQYF
DNA: TGTGCCAGCACAAAATCTGGCGGCCGCTACGAGCAGTACTTC

D: TRBD2
J: TRBJ2-3
size: -
V: TRBV19
CDR3: CASSIQSGGSDTQYF
DNA: TGTGCCAGTAGTATCCAAAGCGGGGGGTCAGATACGCAGTATTTT

D: TRBD1
J: TRBJ1-2
size: -
V: TRBV18
CDR3: CASSRRDRVSYGYTF
DNA: TGTGCCAGCTCACGAAGAGACAGGGTTAGCTATGGCTACACCTTC

D: -
J: TRBJ2-7
size: -
V: TRBV5-1
CDR3: CASSSPVGGRSYEQYF
DNA: TGCGCCAGCAGCTCCCCAGTGGGGGGAAGGTCCTACGAGCAGTACTTC

D: TRBD1
J: TRBJ1-6
size: -
V: TRBV7-8
CDR3: CASSLANRGLSSPLHF
DNA: TGTGCCAGCAGCTTAGCGAACAGGGGGCTAAGTTCACCCCTCCACTTT

D: TRBD1
J: TRBJ1-5
size: once
V: TRBV30
CDR3: CAWSGTGGQPQHF
DNA: TGTGCCTGGAGTGGGACAGGGGGACAGCCCCAGCATTTT

D: TRBD2
J: TRBJ2-3
size: -
V: TRBV7-9
CDR3: CASSDGGAYLTDTQYF
DNA: TGTGCCAGCAGCGACGGGGGGGCTTATCTCACAGATACGCAGTATTTT

D: -
J: TRBJ2-3
size: -
V: TRBV5-1
CDR3: CASSFVGQSTDTQYF
DNA: TGCGCCAGCAGCTTCGTGGGGCAGAGCACAGATACGCAGTATTTT

D: -
J: TRBJ2-7
size: -
V: TRBV7-2
CDR3: CASSLGSGGLYEQYF
DNA: TGTGCCAGCAGCTTAGGGTCGGGGGGCCTCTACGAGCAGTACTTC

D: -
J: TRBJ1-1
size: -
V: TRBV7-8
CDR3: CASSLRVGGGAAEAFF
DNA: TGTGCCAGCAGCTTAAGGGTTGGGGGAGGAGCCGCTGAAGCTTTCTTT

D: TRBD1
J: TRBJ1-4
size: -
V: TRBV5-8
CDR3: CASSSYLGQGTSFLFF
DNA: TGTGCCAGCAGCTCCTACCTTGGACAGGGAACGAGTTTCCTGTTTTTT

D: -
J: TRBJ2-7
size: -
V: TRBV20-1
CDR3: CSAPTSSEQYF
DNA: TGCAGTGCACCAACTAGTTCTGAGCAGTACTTC

D: TRBD1
J: TRBJ2-1
size: -
V: TRBV5-4
CDR3: CATGQVGSYNEQFF
DNA: TGTGCCACCGGACAGGTAGGATCCTACAATGAGCAGTTCTTC

D: -
J: TRBJ2-2
size: -
V: TRBV7-2
CDR3: CASSSRPRTGGSAGELFF
DNA: TGTGCCAGCAGCTCCAGGCCCCGGACGGGGGGCTCGGCCGGGGAGCTGTTTTTT

D: -
J: TRBJ2-3
size: -
V: TRBV6-5
CDR3: CASSYSGFGSTDTQYF
DNA: TGTGCCAGCAGTTACTCGGGTTTCGGGTCCACAGATACGCAGTATTTT

D: TRBD2
J: TRBJ2-7
size: -
V: TRBV3-1/TRBV3-2
CDR3: CASSPMGLAGPHYEQYF
DNA: TGTGCCAGCAGCCCCATGGGACTAGCGGGTCCACACTACGAGCAGTACTTC

D: -
J: TRBJ1-5
size: -
V: TRBV28
CDR3: CASSLARQPQHF
DNA: TGTGCCAGCAGTTTAGCGAGGCAGCCCCAGCATTTT

D: -
J: TRBJ2-7
size: once
V: TRBV6-4
CDR3: CASSQGWNYEQYF
DNA: TGTGCCAGCAGTCAGGGCTGGAACTACGAGCAGTACTTC

D: -
J: TRBJ1-2
size: -
V: TRBV28
CDR3: CASSQGAAGLGYTF
DNA: TGTGCCAGCAGTCAAGGGGCCGCTGGGCTTGGCTACACCTTC

D: TRBD2
J: TRBJ2-3
size: -
V: TRBV28
CDR3: CASSYPSRGGSTDTQYF
DNA: TGTGCCAGCAGTTATCCCTCACGCGGGGGGAGCACAGATACGCAGTATTTT

D: TRBD2
J: TRBJ2-7
size: few
V: TRBV10-2
CDR3: CASGPSGGTTYEQYF
DNA: TGCGCCAGCGGACCTAGCGGGGGGACTACCTACGAGCAGTACTTC

D: TRBD1
J: TRBJ1-1
size: -
V: TRBV2
CDR3: CASMDRVYTEAFF
DNA: TGTGCCAGCATGGACAGGGTATACACTGAAGCTTTCTTT

D: TRBD2
J: TRBJ2-5
size: -
V: TRBV9
CDR3: CASSTRASGAETQYF
DNA: TGTGCCAGCAGCACACGAGCTAGCGGGGCGGAGACCCAGTACTTC

D: TRBD2
J: TRBJ2-1
size: -
V: TRBV7-2
CDR3: CASSVLSGGTYNEQFF
DNA: TGTGCCAGCAGCGTACTGAGCGGGGGTACCTACAATGAGCAGTTCTTC

D: -
J: TRBJ2-5
size: -
V: TRBV7-9
CDR3: CASSLGRWPQETQYF
DNA: TGTGCCAGCAGCTTAGGGCGGTGGCCACAAGAGACCCAGTACTTC

D: TRBD2
J: TRBJ2-3
size: once
V: TRBV4-2
CDR3: CASSQGGLAGVSTDTQYF
DNA: TGTGCCAGCAGCCAAGGGGGACTAGCGGGGGTGAGCACAGATACGCAGTATTTT

D: -
J: TRBJ2-5
size: -
V: TRBV4-2
CDR3: CASSPVISGFEETQYF
DNA: TGTGCCAGCAGCCCCGTAATTAGCGGATTCGAAGAGACCCAGTACTTC

D: TRBD2
J: TRBJ2-1
size: -
V: TRBV2
CDR3: CASSKTLGGDEQFF
DNA: TGTGCCAGCAGTAAAACGCTTGGGGGGGATGAGCAGTTCTTC